There are many counts of the clone carrying this TCR beta chain. This CDR3 has 14 residues. The germline V gene has CDR1 LGHNA and CDR2 YSLEER. V lost 4 bases and J 1 base, leaving 10 bases between the germline ends. Unique molecular identifiers were built into the TCRbeta library. Each CDR3 protein gets one entry after TCRdb re-called the PCR reads with MiXCR. This sample has about 400,000 distinct CDR3 sequences; about 14% occur once, and the top ten carry about 3.9%. This entry comes from a study of T-cell reconstitution after alpha-beta-depleted transplantation in children. This specimen was PBMCs, taken from the stem cell graft. This TCR came from a human donor who donated a stem cell graft to a child with Fanconi anemia. The rearrangement uses TRBV4-3 and TRBJ1-2; D may be TRBD1 (6 bases). CDR3 protein: CASSRGQLNYGYTF. The CDR3 coding sequence is TGCGCCAGCAGCCGAGGACAGCTTAACTATGGCTACACCTTC.